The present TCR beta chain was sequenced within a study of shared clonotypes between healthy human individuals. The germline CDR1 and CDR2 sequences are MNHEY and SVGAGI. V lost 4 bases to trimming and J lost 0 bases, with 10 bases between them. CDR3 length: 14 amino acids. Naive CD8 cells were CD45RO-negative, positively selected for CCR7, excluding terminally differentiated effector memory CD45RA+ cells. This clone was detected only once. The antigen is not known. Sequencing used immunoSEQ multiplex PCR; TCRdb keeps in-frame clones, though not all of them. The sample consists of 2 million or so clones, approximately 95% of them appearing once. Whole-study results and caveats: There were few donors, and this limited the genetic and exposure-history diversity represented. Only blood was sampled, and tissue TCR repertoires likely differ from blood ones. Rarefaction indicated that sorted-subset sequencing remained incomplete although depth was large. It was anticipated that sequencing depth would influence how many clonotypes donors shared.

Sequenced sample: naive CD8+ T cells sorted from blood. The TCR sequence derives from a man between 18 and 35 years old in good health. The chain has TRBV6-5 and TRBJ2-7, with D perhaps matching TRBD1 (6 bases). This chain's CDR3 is CASSWAGDSYEQYF. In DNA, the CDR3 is TGTGCCAGCAGTTGGGCAGGGGACTCCTACGAGCAGTACTTC.